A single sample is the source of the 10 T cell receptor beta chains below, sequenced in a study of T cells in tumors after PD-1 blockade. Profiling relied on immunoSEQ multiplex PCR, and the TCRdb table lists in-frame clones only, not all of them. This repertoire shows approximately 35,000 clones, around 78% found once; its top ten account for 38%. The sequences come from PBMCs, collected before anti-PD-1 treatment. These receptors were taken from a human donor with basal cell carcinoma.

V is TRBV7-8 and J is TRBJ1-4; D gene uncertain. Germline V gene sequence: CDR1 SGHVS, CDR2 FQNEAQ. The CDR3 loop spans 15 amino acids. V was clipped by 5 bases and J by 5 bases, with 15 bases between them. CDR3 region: CASSRDVSINEKLFF. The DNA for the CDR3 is TGTGCCAGCAGCCGAGACGTATCCATAAATGAAAAACTGTTTTTT.

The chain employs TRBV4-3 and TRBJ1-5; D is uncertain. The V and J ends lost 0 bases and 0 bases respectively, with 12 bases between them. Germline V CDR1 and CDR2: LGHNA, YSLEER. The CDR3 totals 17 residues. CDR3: CASSQDLPRYSNQPQHF. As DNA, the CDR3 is TGCGCCAGCAGCCAAGATTTACCCAGATATAGCAATCAGCCCCAGCATTTT.

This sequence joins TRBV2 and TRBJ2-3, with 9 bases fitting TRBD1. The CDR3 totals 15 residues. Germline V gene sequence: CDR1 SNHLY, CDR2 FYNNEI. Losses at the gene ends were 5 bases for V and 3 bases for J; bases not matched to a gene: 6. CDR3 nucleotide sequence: TGTGCCAGCAGTTTTAGCGGACAGGGGACAGATACGCAGTATTTT. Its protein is CASSFSGQGTDTQYF.

The CDR3 DNA reads TGCGCCAGCAGCCAGGATTATGCGGGATCTGGAAACACCATATATTTT. Residues: CASSQDYAGSGNTIYF. The chain is built from TRBV4-3 and TRBJ1-3; no clear D. V lost 3 bases, J lost 1 base, and 13 bases lay in between. The germline CDR1 and CDR2 sequences are LGHNA and YSLEER. This CDR3 contains 16 residues.

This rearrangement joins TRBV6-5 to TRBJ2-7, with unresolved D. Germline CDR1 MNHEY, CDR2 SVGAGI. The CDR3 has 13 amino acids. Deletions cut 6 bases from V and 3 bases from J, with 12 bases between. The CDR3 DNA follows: TGTGCCAGCAGAGGATCTGGTCTCTACGAGCAGTACTTC. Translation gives CASRGSGLYEQYF.

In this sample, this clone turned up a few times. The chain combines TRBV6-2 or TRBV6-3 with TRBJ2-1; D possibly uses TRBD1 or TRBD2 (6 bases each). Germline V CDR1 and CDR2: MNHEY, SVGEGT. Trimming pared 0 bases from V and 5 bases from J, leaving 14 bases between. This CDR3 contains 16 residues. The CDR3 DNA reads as TGTGCCAGCAGTTACTCCTCCGGGGGCCGGAACAATGAGCAGTTCTTC. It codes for CASSYSSGGRNNEQFF.

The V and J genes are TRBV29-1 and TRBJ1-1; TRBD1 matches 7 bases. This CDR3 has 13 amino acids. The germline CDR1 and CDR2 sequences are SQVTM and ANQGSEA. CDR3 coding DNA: TGCACAGGACAGGTTGAGGGGAACACTGAAGCTTTCTTT. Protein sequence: CTGQVEGNTEAFF.

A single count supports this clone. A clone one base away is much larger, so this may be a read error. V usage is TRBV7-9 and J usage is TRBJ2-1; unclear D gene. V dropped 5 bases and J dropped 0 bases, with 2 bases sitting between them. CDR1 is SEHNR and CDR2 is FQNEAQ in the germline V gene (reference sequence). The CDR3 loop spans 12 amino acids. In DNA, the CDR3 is TGTGCCAGCAGCCGCTCCTACAATGAGCAGTTCTTC. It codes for CASSRSYNEQFF.

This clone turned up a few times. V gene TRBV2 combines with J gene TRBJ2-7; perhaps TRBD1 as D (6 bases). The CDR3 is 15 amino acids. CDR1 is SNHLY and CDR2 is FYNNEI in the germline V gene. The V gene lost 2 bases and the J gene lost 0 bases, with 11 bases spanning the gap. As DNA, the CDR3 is TGTGCCAGCAGTGAAAGGCCAGGGGCCTCCTACGAGCAGTACTTC. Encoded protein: CASSERPGASYEQYF.

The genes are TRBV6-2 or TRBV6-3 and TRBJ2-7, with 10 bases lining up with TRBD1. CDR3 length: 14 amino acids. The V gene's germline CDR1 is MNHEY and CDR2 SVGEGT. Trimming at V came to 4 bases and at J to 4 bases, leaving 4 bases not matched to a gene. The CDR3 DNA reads TGTGCCAGCAGTTCGACAGGGGGCCGATACGAGCAGTACTTC. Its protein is CASSSTGGRYEQYF.